Listed below are T cell receptor beta chains from one sample, sequenced in a study of CXCR3-negative and CXCR3-positive naive CD8 T cells. TCRdb reprocessed the 5' RACE reads, keeping one entry per CDR3 protein, no DNA. The sample features several thousand distinct CDR3 sequences, with approximately 2.2% in its top ten. Input material: naive CXCR3- CD8+ T cells from blood. Every receptor here comes from a human donor in good health. Some clones in this sample may be carry-over from other donors' samples. Both conserved end residues are part of each CDR3. Clone sizes are given selectively: once, few, many, or a class where the clone is expanded.

clone size: .; V gene: TRBV29-1; J gene: TRBJ2-1; CDR3 length: 13; CDR3 protein: CSGGLAGANEQFF
clone size: .; V gene: TRBV19; J gene: TRBJ2-7; CDR3 length: 13; CDR3 protein: CASSSGLPYEQYF
clone size: .; V gene: TRBV14; J gene: TRBJ2-1; CDR3 length: 12; CDR3 protein: CASSQRGNEQFF
clone size: medium-sized; V gene: TRBV3-1; J gene: TRBJ1-3; CDR3 length: 15; CDR3 protein: CASRPKGGSGNTIYF
clone size: .; V gene: TRBV6-5; J gene: TRBJ2-1; CDR3 length: 12; CDR3 protein: CASSYSKNEQFF
clone size: medium-sized; V gene: TRBV12-3/TRBV12-4; J gene: TRBJ1-2; CDR3 length: 15; CDR3 protein: CASSLKGATFYGYTF
clone size: medium-sized; V gene: TRBV20-1; J gene: TRBJ2-7; CDR3 length: 13; CDR3 protein: CSASSADSYEQYF
clone size: medium-sized; V gene: TRBV12-5; J gene: TRBJ2-7; CDR3 length: 14; CDR3 protein: CASGLWDRSYEQYF
clone size: .; V gene: TRBV19; J gene: TRBJ2-7; CDR3 length: 14; CDR3 protein: CASSMDSGTYEQYF
clone size: .; V gene: TRBV11-1; J gene: TRBJ2-1; CDR3 length: 14; CDR3 protein: CASSSWTPTNEQFF
clone size: medium-sized; V gene: TRBV9; J gene: TRBJ2-1; CDR3 length: 13; CDR3 protein: CASSVSAPNEQFF
clone size: .; V gene: TRBV4-3; J gene: TRBJ1-5; CDR3 length: 18; CDR3 protein: CASSQDWDRAFLDQPQHF
clone size: medium-sized; V gene: TRBV21-1; J gene: TRBJ2-1; CDR3 length: 17; CDR3 protein: CASSQTGHPFDYNEQFF
clone size: .; V gene: TRBV29-1; J gene: TRBJ2-5; CDR3 length: 14; CDR3 protein: CSVPRGEGQETQYF
clone size: medium-sized; V gene: TRBV18; J gene: TRBJ2-1; CDR3 length: 15; CDR3 protein: CASSPRGRTYNEQFF
clone size: .; V gene: TRBV3-1; J gene: TRBJ2-7; CDR3 length: 17; CDR3 protein: CASSQDRGTSGWYEQYF
clone size: medium-sized; V gene: TRBV15; J gene: TRBJ1-1; CDR3 length: 14; CDR3 protein: CATETGGENTEAFF
clone size: .; V gene: TRBV2; J gene: TRBJ2-2; CDR3 length: 18; CDR3 protein: CASTLGQGIIGNTGELFF
clone size: medium-sized; V gene: TRBV29-1; J gene: TRBJ2-7; CDR3 length: 15; CDR3 protein: CSVEEGTGWTNEQYF
clone size: .; V gene: TRBV30; J gene: TRBJ2-1; CDR3 length: 14; CDR3 protein: CAFRLSGGGNEQFF
clone size: .; V gene: TRBV12-3/TRBV12-4; J gene: TRBJ2-7; CDR3 length: 15; CDR3 protein: CASSFEGRFPYEQYF
clone size: .; V gene: TRBV29-1; J gene: TRBJ2-2; CDR3 length: 18; CDR3 protein: CSVESEDRAGTNTGELFF
clone size: .; V gene: TRBV7-9; J gene: TRBJ2-6; CDR3 length: 18; CDR3 protein: CASSLHTDSASGANVLTF
clone size: .; V gene: TRBV5-5; J gene: TRBJ2-2; CDR3 length: 16; CDR3 protein: CASSLDGSGSTVELFF
clone size: .; V gene: TRBV7-9; J gene: TRBJ1-1; CDR3 length: 14; CDR3 protein: CASSLGHGDTEAFF
clone size: medium-sized; V gene: TRBV20-1; J gene: TRBJ1-1; CDR3 length: 12; CDR3 protein: CSARAGNTEAFF
clone size: medium-sized; V gene: TRBV7-9; J gene: TRBJ1-2; CDR3 length: 13; CDR3 protein: CASSLAPDYGYTF
clone size: .; V gene: TRBV25-1; J gene: TRBJ2-5; CDR3 length: 14; CDR3 protein: CASHWGTGGETQYF
clone size: .; V gene: TRBV19; J gene: TRBJ1-1; CDR3 length: 15; CDR3 protein: CASSIIGGWNTEAFF
clone size: .; V gene: TRBV28; J gene: TRBJ2-1; CDR3 length: 16; CDR3 protein: CASSLGLVSSYNEQFF
clone size: .; V gene: TRBV6-2/TRBV6-3; J gene: TRBJ2-7; CDR3 length: 13; CDR3 protein: CASNPGLAYEQYF